What follows describes a single T cell receptor beta chain. Its cognate antigen is unknown. V was clipped by 4 bases and J by 0 bases; unmatched bases: 7. The CDR3 runs 17 residues. Looked up from germline, CDR1 is KGHSH and CDR2 is LQKENI. Here immunoSEQ multiplex PCR was the method, and the copy in TCRdb shows in-frame clones only, minus some. The sample lists approximately 130,000 clones, 84% occurring once. This sample stems from a study of cytotoxic CD8 clonotypes in ibrutinib-treated CLL. In the study overall: Recorded responses included about 25 partial and 2 complete; following median about 70 months, roughly 15 stayed remitted and about 12 progressed.

Study-level results: Baseline clonality, above age-matched healthy donor levels, tracked circulating CD8+ T-cell counts. Clonality was elevated at ibrutinib response and had returned toward baseline at progression.

Sample: PBMCs, taken after 24 months of ibrutinib treatment. The receptor comes from a human donor with chronic lymphocytic leukemia. The chain combines TRBV18 with TRBJ2-2, with 8 nucleotides matching TRBD2. The DNA of the CDR3 is TGTGCCAGCTCACTAAAGTCGGGAGGGACGAACACCGGGGAGCTGTTTTTT. As protein: CASSLKSGGTNTGELFF. Combining the CDR3 with reference TRBV18 and TRBJ2-2 gives the whole variable domain NAGVMQNPRHLVRRRGQEARLRCSPMKGHSHVYWYRQLPEEGLKFMVYLQKENIIDESGMPKERFSAEFPKEGPSILRIQQVVRGDSAAYFCASSLKSGGTNTGELFFGEGSRLTVL.